The rows below give T cell receptor beta chains drawn from one sample of a study of response to subunit inactivated influenza vaccine. TCRdb redid the calling of the RT-PCR reads with MiXCR, one entry per CDR3 protein. The profile shows approximately 250,000 distinct CDR3 sequences, 12% of them singletons. The sample here was non-naive T cells sorted from PBMCs, taken about 14 days before vaccination. These TCRs come from a man in his fifties or sixties who received an inactivated influenza vaccine. Both conserved end residues are part of each CDR3.

v_gene,j_gene,CDR3aa
TRBV30,TRBJ2-7,CAWKRPLGAYEQYF
TRBV6-2/TRBV6-3,TRBJ1-5,CASSGQYSNQPQHF
TRBV3-1,TRBJ1-6,CASRRDRVANSPLHF
TRBV27,TRBJ2-7,CASSEDSRGEQYF
TRBV7-9,TRBJ2-5,CASSFRSGSETQYF
TRBV5-6,TRBJ1-1,CASSWGVAGVNTEAFF
TRBV4-1,TRBJ2-1,CASSQDPNEGRSHF
TRBV7-2,TRBJ2-1,CASSNSGIEQFF
TRBV5-6,TRBJ2-7,CASSPTDRGTSYEQYF
TRBV29-1,TRBJ2-7,CSVEVTSGAPYEQYF
TRBV2,TRBJ2-4,CASRADYHDIQYF
TRBV28,TRBJ2-7,CASSLGQGDFYEQYF
TRBV4-3,TRBJ1-4,CASSPGPAEKLFF
TRBV27,TRBJ2-2,CASTPQGTTGELFF
TRBV20-1,TRBJ1-1,CSARRSVGLNTEAFF
TRBV7-8,TRBJ1-2,CASSLWDGTSGYTF
TRBV5-1,TRBJ2-1,CASSLDRGEQFF
TRBV7-2,TRBJ2-5,CASSSSVTQYF
TRBV6-2/TRBV6-3,TRBJ2-1,CASSLDINNEQFF
TRBV28,TRBJ1-4,CASSLWVGQGDEKLFF
TRBV7-2,TRBJ1-6,CASSFVGSYNSPLHF
TRBV20-1,TRBJ1-6,CSARTNRGSNSPLHF
TRBV7-2,TRBJ2-3,CASSPGTSVVTDTQYF
TRBV30,TRBJ1-1,CAWSVRGVTGNPGAFF
TRBV20-1,TRBJ2-5,CSARDTGLAGGIQETQYF
TRBV11-2,TRBJ1-3,CASSLVRGSGNTIYF
TRBV10-3,TRBJ2-5,CAISESRPIQETQYF
TRBV11-2,TRBJ2-5,CASSFLRGGETQYF
TRBV15,TRBJ2-7,CATSKGPSGIYEQYF
TRBV20-1,TRBJ2-3,CSARDASGLTTDTQYF